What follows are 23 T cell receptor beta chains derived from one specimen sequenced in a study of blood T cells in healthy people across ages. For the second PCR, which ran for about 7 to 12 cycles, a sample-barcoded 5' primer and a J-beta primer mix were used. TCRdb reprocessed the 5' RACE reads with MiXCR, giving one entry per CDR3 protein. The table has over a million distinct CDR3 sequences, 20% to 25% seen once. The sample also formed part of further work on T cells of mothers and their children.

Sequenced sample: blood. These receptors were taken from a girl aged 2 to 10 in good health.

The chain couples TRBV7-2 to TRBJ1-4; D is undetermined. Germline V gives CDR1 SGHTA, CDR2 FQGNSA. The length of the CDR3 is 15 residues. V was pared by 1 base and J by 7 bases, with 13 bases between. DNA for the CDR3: TGTGCCAGCAGCTTAGGGCAGGCGACCCTTGAAAAACTGTTTTTT. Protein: CASSLGQATLEKLFF.

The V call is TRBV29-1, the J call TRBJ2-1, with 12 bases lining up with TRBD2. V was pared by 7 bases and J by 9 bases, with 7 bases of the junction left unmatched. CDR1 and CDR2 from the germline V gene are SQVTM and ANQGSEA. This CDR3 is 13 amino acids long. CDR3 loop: CSASGLAGSEQFF. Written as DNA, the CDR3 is TGCAGCGCTTCGGGACTAGCGGGTAGTGAGCAGTTCTTC.

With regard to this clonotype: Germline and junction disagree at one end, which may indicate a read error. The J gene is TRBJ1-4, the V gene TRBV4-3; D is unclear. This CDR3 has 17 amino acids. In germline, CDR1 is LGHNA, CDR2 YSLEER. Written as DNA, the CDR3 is TGCGCCAGCAGCCAAGCTCACACACGCGAAACTAATGAGAAACTGTTTTTT. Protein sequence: CASSQAHTRETNEKLFF.

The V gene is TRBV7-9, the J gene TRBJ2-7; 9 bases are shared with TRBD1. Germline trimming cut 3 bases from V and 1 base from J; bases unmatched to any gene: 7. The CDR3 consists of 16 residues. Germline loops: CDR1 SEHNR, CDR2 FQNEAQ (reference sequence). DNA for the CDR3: TGTGCCAGCAGCTTTCCCGGGACAGGGTCATCCTACGAGCAGTACTTC. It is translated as CASSFPGTGSSYEQYF.

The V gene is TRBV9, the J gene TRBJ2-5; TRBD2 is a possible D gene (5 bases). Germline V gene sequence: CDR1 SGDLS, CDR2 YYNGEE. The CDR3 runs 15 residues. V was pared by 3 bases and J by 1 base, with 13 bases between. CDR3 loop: CASSGAGSGQETQYF. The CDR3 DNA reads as TGTGCCAGCAGCGGAGCCGGAAGCGGCCAAGAGACCCAGTACTTC. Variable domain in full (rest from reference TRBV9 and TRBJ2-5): DSGVTQTPKHLITATGQRVTLRCSPRSGDLSVYWYQQSLDQGLQFLIQYYNGEERAKGNILERFSAQQFPDLHSELNLSSLELGDSALYFCASSGAGSGQETQYFGPGTRLLVL.

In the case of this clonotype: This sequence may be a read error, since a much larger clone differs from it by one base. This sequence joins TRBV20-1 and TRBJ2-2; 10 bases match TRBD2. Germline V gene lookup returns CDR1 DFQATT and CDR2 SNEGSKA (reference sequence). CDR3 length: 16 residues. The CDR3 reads CSARDQAGGLTGELLF. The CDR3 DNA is TGCAGTGCTAGAGATCAAGCGGGGGGGCTAACCGGGGAGCTGCTTTTT.

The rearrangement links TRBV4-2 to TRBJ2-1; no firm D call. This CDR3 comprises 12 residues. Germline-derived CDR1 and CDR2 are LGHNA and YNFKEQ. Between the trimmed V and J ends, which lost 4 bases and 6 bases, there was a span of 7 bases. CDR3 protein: CASSPNVNEQFF. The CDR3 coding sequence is TGTGCCAGCAGCCCTAACGTCAATGAGCAGTTCTTC.

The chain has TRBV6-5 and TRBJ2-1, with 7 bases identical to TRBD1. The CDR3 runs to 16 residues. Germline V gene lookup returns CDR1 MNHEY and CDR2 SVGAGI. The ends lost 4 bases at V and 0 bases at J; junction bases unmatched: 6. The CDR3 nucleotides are TGTGCCAGCAGTTGGGGACAGCCCTTCTCCTACAATGAGCAGTTCTTC. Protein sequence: CASSWGQPFSYNEQFF.

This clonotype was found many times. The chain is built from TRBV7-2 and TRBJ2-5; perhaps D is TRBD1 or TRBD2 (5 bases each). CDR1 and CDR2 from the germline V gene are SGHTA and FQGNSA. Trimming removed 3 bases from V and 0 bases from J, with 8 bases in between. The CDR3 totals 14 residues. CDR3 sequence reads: CASSLGEYQETQYF. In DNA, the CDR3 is TGTGCCAGCAGCTTGGGGGAGTACCAAGAGACCCAGTACTTC.

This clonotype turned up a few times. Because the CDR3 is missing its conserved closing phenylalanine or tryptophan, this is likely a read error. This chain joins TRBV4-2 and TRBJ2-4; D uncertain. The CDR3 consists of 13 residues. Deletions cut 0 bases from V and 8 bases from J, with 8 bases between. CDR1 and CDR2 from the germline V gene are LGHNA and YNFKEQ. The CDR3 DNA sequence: TGTGCCAGCAGCCAAGAACTCCGTTACATTCAGTACCTC. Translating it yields CASSQELRYIQYL.

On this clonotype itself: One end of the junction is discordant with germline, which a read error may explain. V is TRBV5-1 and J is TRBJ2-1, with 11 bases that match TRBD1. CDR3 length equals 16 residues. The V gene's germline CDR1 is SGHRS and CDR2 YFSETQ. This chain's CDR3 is CVSSFRTGGVINEQFF. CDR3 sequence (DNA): TGCGTCAGCAGCTTTAGGACAGGGGGCGTAATCAATGAGCAGTTCTTC. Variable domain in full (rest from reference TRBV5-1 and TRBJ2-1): KAGVTQTPRYLIKTRGQQVTLSCSPISGHRSVSWYQQTPGQGLQFLFEYFSETQRNKGNFPGRFSGRQFSNSRSEMNVSTLELGDSALYLCVSSFRTGGVINEQFFGPGTRLTVL.

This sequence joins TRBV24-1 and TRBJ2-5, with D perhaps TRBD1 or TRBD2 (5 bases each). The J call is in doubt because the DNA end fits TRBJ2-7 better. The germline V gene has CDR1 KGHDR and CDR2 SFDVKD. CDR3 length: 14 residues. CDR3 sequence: CATSDSSGPYEQYF. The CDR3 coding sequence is TGTGCCACCAGTGATTCGTCGGGGCCCTACGAGCAGTACTTC.

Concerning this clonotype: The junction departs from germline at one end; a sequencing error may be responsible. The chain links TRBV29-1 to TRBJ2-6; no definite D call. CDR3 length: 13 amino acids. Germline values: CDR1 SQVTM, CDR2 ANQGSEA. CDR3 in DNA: TGCAGCGTTGTTGACTCTGAGGCCAACGTCCTGACTTTC. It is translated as CSVVDSEANVLTF.

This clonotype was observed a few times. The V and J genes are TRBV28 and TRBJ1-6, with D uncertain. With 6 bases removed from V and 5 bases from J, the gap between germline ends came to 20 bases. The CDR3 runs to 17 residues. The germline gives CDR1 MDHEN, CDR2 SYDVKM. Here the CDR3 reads CASRDPSTPSDNSPLHF. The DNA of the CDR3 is TGTGCCAGCAGGGACCCGTCGACACCTTCGGATAATTCACCCCTCCACTTT. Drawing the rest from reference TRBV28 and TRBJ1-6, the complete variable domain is DVKVTQSSRYLVKRTGEKVFLECVQDMDHENMFWYRQDPGLGLRLIYFSYDVKMKEKGDIPEGYSVSREKKERFSLILESASTNQTSMYLCASRDPSTPSDNSPLHFGNGTRLTVT.

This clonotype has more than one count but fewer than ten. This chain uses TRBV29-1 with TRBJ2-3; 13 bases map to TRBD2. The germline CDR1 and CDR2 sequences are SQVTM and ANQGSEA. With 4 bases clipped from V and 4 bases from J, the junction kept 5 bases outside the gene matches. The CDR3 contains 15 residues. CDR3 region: CSVVPTSGRSDTQYF. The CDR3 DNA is TGCAGCGTTGTACCGACTAGCGGGAGGTCAGATACGCAGTATTTT.

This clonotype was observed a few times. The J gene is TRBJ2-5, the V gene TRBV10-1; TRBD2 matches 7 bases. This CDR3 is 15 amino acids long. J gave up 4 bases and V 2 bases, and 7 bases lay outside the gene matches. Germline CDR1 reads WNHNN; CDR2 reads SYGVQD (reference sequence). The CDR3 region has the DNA TGCGCCAGCAGTGAGAGAGCGGGATCCGGAGAGACCCAGTACTTC. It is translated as CASSERAGSGETQYF.

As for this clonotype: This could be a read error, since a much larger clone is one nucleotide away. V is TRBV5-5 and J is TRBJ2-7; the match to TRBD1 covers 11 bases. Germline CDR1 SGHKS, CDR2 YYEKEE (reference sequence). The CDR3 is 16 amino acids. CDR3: CASSLGQGALSYEQCF. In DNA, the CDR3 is TGTGCCAGCAGCCTCGGACAGGGGGCCCTCTCCTACGAGCAGTGCTTC. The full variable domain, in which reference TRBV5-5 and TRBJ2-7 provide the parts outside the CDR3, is DAGVTQSPTHLIKTRGQQVTLRCSPISGHKSVSWYQQVLGQGPQFIFQYYEKEERGRGNFPDRFSARQFPNYSSELNVNALLLGDSALYLCASSLGQGALSYEQCFGPGTRLTVT.

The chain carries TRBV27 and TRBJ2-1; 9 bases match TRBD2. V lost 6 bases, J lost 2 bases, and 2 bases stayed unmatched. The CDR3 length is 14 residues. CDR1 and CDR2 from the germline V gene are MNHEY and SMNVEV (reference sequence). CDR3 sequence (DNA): TGTGCCAGCAGGCGGGAGGGTGCCTACAATGAGCAGTTCTTC. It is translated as CASRREGAYNEQFF.

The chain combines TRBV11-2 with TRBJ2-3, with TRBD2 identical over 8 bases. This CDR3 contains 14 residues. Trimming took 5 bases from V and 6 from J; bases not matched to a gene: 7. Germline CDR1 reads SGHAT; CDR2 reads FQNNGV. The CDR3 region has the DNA TGTGCCAGCAGCATCGGGGGGGGAAGGGATACGCAGTATTTT. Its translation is CASSIGGGRDTQYF. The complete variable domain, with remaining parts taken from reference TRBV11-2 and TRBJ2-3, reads EAGVAQSPRYKIIEKRQSVAFWCNPISGHATLYWYQQILGQGPKLLIQFQNNGVVDDSQLPKDRFSAERLKGVDSTLKIQPAKLEDSAVYLCASSIGGGRDTQYFGPGTRLTVL.

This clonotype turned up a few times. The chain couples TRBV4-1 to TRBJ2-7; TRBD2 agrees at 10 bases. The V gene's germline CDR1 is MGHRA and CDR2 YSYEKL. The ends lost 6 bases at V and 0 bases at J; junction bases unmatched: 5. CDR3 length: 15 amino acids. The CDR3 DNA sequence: TGCGCCAGCAGGCGGACTAGCGGAGACTCCTACGAGCAGTACTTC. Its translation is CASRRTSGDSYEQYF.

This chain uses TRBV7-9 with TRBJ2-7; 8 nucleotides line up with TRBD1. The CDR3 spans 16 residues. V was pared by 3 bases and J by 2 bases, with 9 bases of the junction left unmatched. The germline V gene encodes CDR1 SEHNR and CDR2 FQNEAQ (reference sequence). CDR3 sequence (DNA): TGTGCCAGCAGCTTGAGTCTAGGACAGGGAACCTACGAGCAGTACTTC. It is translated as CASSLSLGQGTYEQYF.

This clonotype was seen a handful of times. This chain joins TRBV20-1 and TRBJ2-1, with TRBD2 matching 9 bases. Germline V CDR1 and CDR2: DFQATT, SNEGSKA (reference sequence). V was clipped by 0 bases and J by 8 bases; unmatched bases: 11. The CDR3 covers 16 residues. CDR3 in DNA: TGCAGTGCTAGAGATTTTTTGGCGGGAGGGCACGATGAGCAGTTCTTC. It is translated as CSARDFLAGGHDEQFF.

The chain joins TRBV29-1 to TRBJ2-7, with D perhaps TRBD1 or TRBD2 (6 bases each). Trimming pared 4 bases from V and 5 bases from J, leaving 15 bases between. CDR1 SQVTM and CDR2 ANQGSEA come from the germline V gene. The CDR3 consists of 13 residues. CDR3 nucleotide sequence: TGCAGCGTTGGACGGGGGCTCGGGGACGAGCAGTACTTC. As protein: CSVGRGLGDEQYF.